One and the same sample provided the 19 T cell receptor beta chains below, sequenced in a study of monozygotic twins with inflammatory bowel disease. TCRdb processed the 5' RACE reads again and assigns one entry to each CDR3 protein, with no DNA. Here the sample table reports around 450,000 distinct CDR3 sequences. Sample: blood. All receptors come from a human donor with ulcerative colitis or Crohn's disease, or a healthy co-twin of an affected twin (not recorded which).

The rearrangement links TRBV18 to TRBJ2-7; TCRdb designates TRBD1, a call that cannot be tested without DNA. The CDR3 is 15 residues long. Germline CDR1 KGHSH, CDR2 LQKENI. The chain's CDR3 is CASSWDRGSRGEQYF.

The V gene is TRBV6-1, the J gene TRBJ1-2. The CDR3 is 16 residues long. Looked up from germline, CDR1 is MNHNS and CDR2 is SASEGT. The CDR3 sequence is CASSEIGSFFNYGYTF.

The chain recombines TRBV7-8 with TRBJ1-4. From germline, CDR1 is SGHVS and CDR2 FQNEAQ. CDR3 length equals 14 residues. The CDR3 loop reads CASSLGRNVEKLFF.

The V and J genes are TRBV3-1 and TRBJ1-1; without DNA, the TCRdb call of TRBD1 cannot be checked. The CDR3 has 14 residues. The germline V gene encodes CDR1 LGHDT and CDR2 YNNKEL (reference sequence). The CDR3 spells CASGRSGRGTEAFF.

V usage is TRBV21-1 and J usage is TRBJ1-2; lacking DNA, the TRBD1 call made by TCRdb goes unchecked. TRBV21-1 is a recognized pseudogene. The CDR3 is 15 amino acids. CDR3: CGSSSQGHSNYGYTF.

CDR3: CAWSVQEITRMQFF. The V gene is TRBV30, the J gene TRBJ2-1. Germline V gene lookup returns CDR1 GTSNPN and CDR2 SVGIG (reference sequence). The CDR3 has 14 residues.

CDR3 loop: CASSLGLSSGGREQYF. The rearrangement joins TRBV7-9 to TRBJ2-7; the TCRdb D gene call, TRBD2, has no DNA to confirm it. The germline V gene has CDR1 SEHNR and CDR2 FQNEAQ (reference sequence). The CDR3 runs 16 residues.

V and J are TRBV20-1 and TRBJ2-7; TCRdb proposes TRBD1, but this gene call is untestable without DNA. The CDR3 has 17 residues. Germline-derived CDR1 and CDR2 are DFQATT and SNEGSKA (reference sequence). The CDR3 spells CSASRSADRHSSYEQYF.

The chain links TRBV6-5 to TRBJ1-3. The CDR3 extends over 16 amino acids. Germline-derived CDR1 and CDR2 are MNHEY and SVGAGI. The CDR3: CASSYFAGDSGNTIYF.

The rearrangement uses TRBV6-1 and TRBJ2-7; the TCRdb D gene call, TRBD2, has no DNA to confirm it. The CDR3 is 14 amino acids. Germline assignment: CDR1 MNHNS and CDR2 SASEGT. The CDR3 reads CASSTSGGRYEQYF.

This chain links TRBV3-1 with TRBJ1-1; the TCRdb call, TRBD1, lacks DNA for checking. CDR1 is LGHDT and CDR2 is YNNKEL in the germline V gene (reference sequence). The CDR3 loop spans 15 amino acids. CDR3 sequence reads: CASSPLVQGNTEAFF.

CDR3 loop: CASSFLGQVYEQYF. This chain links TRBV7-2 with TRBJ2-7; without DNA, the TCRdb call of TRBD2 cannot be checked. This CDR3 is 14 amino acids long. Per the germline V gene, CDR1 is SGHTA and CDR2 is FQGNSA.

The chain combines TRBV28 with TRBJ2-1; the TCRdb D gene call, TRBD2, has no DNA to confirm it. The germline gives CDR1 MDHEN, CDR2 SYDVKM. The CDR3 length is 15 residues. This chain's CDR3 is CASSLSASGYNEQFF.

V gene TRBV7-2 combines with J gene TRBJ2-2. The CDR3 extends over 15 amino acids. Germline values: CDR1 SGHTA, CDR2 FQGNSA. The chain's CDR3 is CASSLGPVGTGELFF.

The J gene is TRBJ2-1, the V gene TRBV29-1; TCRdb outputs TRBD2, but without DNA this stays unchecked. CDR3 size: 12 residues. The germline V gene encodes CDR1 SQVTM and CDR2 ANQGSEA. This CDR3 is CSEAGVGNEQFF.

The chain combines TRBV20-1 with TRBJ2-5; TCRdb's D call, TRBD1, is unchecked because there is no DNA. The CDR3 covers 13 residues. Germline CDR1 DFQATT, CDR2 SNEGSKA (reference sequence). CDR3 region: CSATAGPQETQYF.

The chain carries TRBV6-2 or TRBV6-3 and TRBJ1-1; TCRdb designates TRBD1, a call that cannot be tested without DNA. Germline V gives CDR1 MNHEY, CDR2 SVGEGT. CDR3 length: 13 amino acids. CDR3 loop: CASLNRGGTEAFF.

This chain links TRBV24-1 with TRBJ2-7; as DNA is missing, the TRBD1 call by TCRdb cannot be tested. This CDR3 has 15 amino acids. Germline CDR1 reads KGHDR; CDR2 reads SFDVKD. CDR3 in amino acids: CATSESSRGAYEQYF.

The chain carries TRBV12-3 or TRBV12-4 and TRBJ2-3. The CDR3 sequence is 12 residues long. This CDR3 is CASSLDEDTQYF.